Below, 13 T cell receptor beta chains from the same sample are listed, as sequenced in a study of shared clonotypes between healthy human individuals. Only in-frame clones appear in the TCRdb table, and some are missing; sequencing was by immunoSEQ multiplex PCR. The sample records under 1,100,000 clones, 60% to 80% being singletons. Sequencing input: memory CD4+ T cells sorted from blood. Described subset: CD45RA-negative fraction. Receptors originate from a man aged 18 to 30 in good health.

For this clone: Other DNA sequences within the sample encode an identical CDR3. The chain recombines TRBV18 with TRBJ2-1; 8 nucleotides match TRBD1. Germline trimming cut 6 bases from V and 4 bases from J; bases unmatched to any gene: 11. CDR3 length: 16 amino acids. Germline V lookup: CDR1 KGHSH, CDR2 LQKENI. This CDR3 is CASSPIRGQEYNEQFF. The CDR3 DNA follows: TGTGCCAGCTCTCCTATCAGGGGACAGGAGTACAATGAGCAGTTCTTC.

V usage is TRBV5-7 and J usage is TRBJ2-1; 11 nucleotides agree with TRBD2. TRBV5-7 falls under the ORF class, with uncertain function. The CDR3 contains 16 residues. Losses at the gene ends were 4 bases for V and 12 bases for J; bases not matched to a gene: 15. CDR3 DNA sequence: TGTGCCAGCAGCCCTATTTTAGCGGGAGGGCCTGGATGGCAGTTCTTC. Translating it yields CASSPILAGGPGWQFF.

This clone was detected only once. The rearrangement joins TRBV27 to TRBJ1-5, with TRBD1 as a possible D gene (6 bases). CDR1 MNHEY and CDR2 SMNVEV come from the germline V gene (reference sequence). Trimming took off 1 base at V and 6 bases at J, with 13 bases between the two ends. The CDR3 extends over 15 amino acids. CDR3 sequence reads: CASSLYGGGGQPQHF. The CDR3 nucleotides read TGTGCCAGCAGTTTATATGGGGGCGGGGGTCAGCCCCAGCATTTT.

The chain carries TRBV7-4 and TRBJ1-1; TRBD1 might be the D (6 bases). The ends were cut back, 3 bases at V and 5 bases at J, with 13 bases in the middle. Germline V gene sequence: CDR1 SGHVT, CDR2 SQSDAQ. CDR3 size: 14 residues. CDR3 loop: CASSLGGPRTEAFF. CDR3 DNA sequence: TGTGCCAGCAGCTTGGGGGGCCCGAGAACTGAAGCTTTCTTT.

The chain couples TRBV20-1 to TRBJ2-1; no clear D. The CDR3 has 11 residues. Deletions cut 7 bases from V and 4 bases from J, with 8 bases between. Germline V gene data show CDR1 as DFQATT and CDR2 as SNEGSKA (reference sequence). The CDR3 spells CSVALYNEQFF. The DNA of the CDR3 is TGCAGTGTCGCTCTTTACAATGAGCAGTTCTTC.

V usage is TRBV18 and J usage is TRBJ1-2; perhaps TRBD1 as D (5 bases). From germline, CDR1 is KGHSH and CDR2 LQKENI. V was cut by 6 bases and J by 2 bases, with 16 bases left in between. This CDR3 contains 15 residues. CDR3 in amino acids: CASSLAGGTNYGYTF. CDR3 nucleotide sequence: TGTGCCAGCTCCCTAGCCGGGGGTACCAACTATGGCTACACCTTC.

V and J are TRBV7-2 and TRBJ1-3; weak D call: TRBD1 (5 bases). Trimming stripped 5 bases from V and 4 bases from J, with 12 bases between. The CDR3 covers 14 residues. Germline V gives CDR1 SGHTA, CDR2 FQGNSA. This chain's CDR3 is CASSLWGRGNTIYF. CDR3 nucleotides: TGTGCCAGCAGCCTCTGGGGGAGAGGAAACACCATATATTTT. Using reference TRBV7-2 and TRBJ1-3 for the parts outside the CDR3, the full variable domain is GAGVSQSPSNKVTEKGKDVELRCDPISGHTALYWYRQSLGQGLEFLIYFQGNSAPDKSGLPSDRFSAERTGGSVSTLTIQRTQQEDSAVYLCASSLWGRGNTIYFGEGSWLTVV.

Worth noting for this clone: This may arise from a read error, as a much more abundant clone is one base away. The V call is TRBV28, the J call TRBJ1-1; a possible D gene is TRBD1 (6 bases). Germline values: CDR1 MDHEN, CDR2 SYDVKM. This CDR3 contains 14 residues. Trimming took off 8 bases at V and 2 bases at J, with 15 bases between the two ends. CDR3 nucleotides: TGTGCCAGCTTTGACGGGGGCAGTAACACTGAAGCTTTCTTT. Translated: CASFDGGSNTEAFF.

This clone was seen once. The CDR3 sequence is CASSLVVTGRDEQFF. CDR3 coding DNA: TGTGCCAGCAGCTTGGTTGTGACAGGGAGGGATGAGCAGTTCTTC. V is TRBV5-5 and J is TRBJ2-1; D tentatively reads TRBD1 or TRBD2 (7 bases each). CDR1 is SGHKS and CDR2 is YYEKEE in the germline V gene (reference sequence). With 0 bases removed from V and 8 bases from J, the gap between germline ends came to 15 bases. The CDR3 is 15 residues long.

V usage is TRBV7-9 and J usage is TRBJ1-2; possibly TRBD1 for D (6 bases). Germline CDR1 reads SEHNR; CDR2 reads FQNEAQ (reference sequence). V was shortened by 5 bases and J by 4 bases, with 14 bases between the two germline ends. CDR3 size: 14 residues. The CDR3, as DNA: TGTGCCAGCAGCACCCGACAGGAGTTCTATGGCTACACCTTC. Its protein product is CASSTRQEFYGYTF.

The chain is built from TRBV19 and TRBJ1-5; the D is unclear. The length of the CDR3 is 13 residues. Germline V gives CDR1 LNHDA, CDR2 SQIVND (reference sequence). The V end lost 5 bases, the J end lost 4 bases, and 9 bases lay between the germline ends. CDR3 sequence: CASSDMSNQPQHF. The CDR3 DNA sequence: TGTGCCAGTAGTGACATGAGTAATCAGCCCCAGCATTTT.

The V and J genes are TRBV4-2 and TRBJ2-2; the D gene is possibly TRBD1 (6 bases). CDR3 length: 15 residues. Between the trimmed V and J ends, which lost 4 bases and 6 bases, there was a span of 15 bases. Germline V gene sequence: CDR1 LGHNA, CDR2 YNFKEQ. DNA of the CDR3: TGTGCCAGCAGCCGCCCACAGGGTTTGGCCGGGGAGCTGTTTTTT. Amino acid sequence: CASSRPQGLAGELFF.

This sequence joins TRBV2 and TRBJ2-6; TRBD2 matches 9 bases. This CDR3 comprises 16 residues. J gave up 0 bases and V 11 bases, and 8 bases lay outside the gene matches. Germline V gene sequence: CDR1 SNHLY, CDR2 FYNNEI. CDR3 loop: CAGSSGGSSGANVLTF. Written as DNA, the CDR3 is TGTGCCGGAAGTAGCGGGGGAAGCTCTGGGGCCAACGTCCTGACTTTC. Full variable domain (outside the CDR3, taken from reference TRBV2 and TRBJ2-6): EPEVTQTPSHQVTQMGQEVILRCVPISNHLYFYWYRQILGQKVEFLVSFYNNEISEKSEIFDDQFSVERPDGSNFTLKIRSTKLEDSAMYFCAGSSGGSSGANVLTFGAGSRLTVL.